This T cell receptor (beta chain) derives from a study of cytomegalovirus exposure and HLA in healthy donors. The primer mix had 60 Vbeta and 13 Jbeta primers. This table comes from immunoSEQ multiplex PCR, and its TCRdb copy is limited to in-frame clones, with some not included. This repertoire includes about 140,000 clones. The CDR3 extends over 14 amino acids. With 6 bases removed from V and 7 bases from J, the gap between germline ends came to 15 bases. Germline assignment: CDR1 SGHTA and CDR2 FQGNSA. This chain uses TRBV7-2 with TRBJ1-4; tentatively, D is TRBD1 (5 bases). Sequenced material: PBMCs. This clonotype was obtained from a male donor in good health and CMV-seronegative. CDR3 sequence reads: CASRGHGRGEKLFF. Written as DNA, the CDR3 is TGTGCCAGCAGGGGGCATGGGCGGGGTGAAAAACTGTTTTTT. Supplemented by reference TRBV7-2 and TRBJ1-4, the full variable domain reads GAGVSQSPSNKVTEKGKDVELRCDPISGHTALYWYRQSLGQGLEFLIYFQGNSAPDKSGLPSDRFSAERTGGSVSTLTIQRTQQEDSAVYLCASRGHGRGEKLFFGSGTQLSVL.